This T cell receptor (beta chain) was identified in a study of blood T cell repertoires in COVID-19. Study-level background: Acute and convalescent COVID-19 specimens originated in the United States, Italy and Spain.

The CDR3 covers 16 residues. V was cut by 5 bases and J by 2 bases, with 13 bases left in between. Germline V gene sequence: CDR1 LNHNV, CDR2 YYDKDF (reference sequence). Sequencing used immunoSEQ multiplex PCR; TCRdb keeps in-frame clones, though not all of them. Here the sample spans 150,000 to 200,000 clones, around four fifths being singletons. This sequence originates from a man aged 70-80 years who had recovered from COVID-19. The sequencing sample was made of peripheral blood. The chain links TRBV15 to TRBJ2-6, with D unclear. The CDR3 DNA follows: TGTGCCACCAGCGAAAACAAGAACACTGGGGCCAACGTCCTGACTTTC. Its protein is CATSENKNTGANVLTF. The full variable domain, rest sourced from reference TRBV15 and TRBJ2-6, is DAMVIQNPRYQVTQFGKPVTLSCSQTLNHNVMYWYQQKSSQAPKLLFHYYDKDFNNEADTPDNFQSRRPNTSFCFLDIRSPGLGDTAMYLCATSENKNTGANVLTFGAGSRLTVL.